This paragraph reports one T cell receptor (beta chain). The CDR3 loop spans 15 amino acids. Unmatched junction bases numbered 5, after V lost 2 bases and J lost 1 base. Germline V gene sequence: CDR1 SEHNR, CDR2 FQNEAQ (reference sequence). The data belong to a study of T cell changes during pregnancy in multiple sclerosis. Here immunoSEQ multiplex PCR was the method, and the copy in TCRdb shows in-frame clones only, minus some. The top ten clones hold approximately 1% of a sample with 40,000 to 55,000 clones, roughly 87% of them seen once. The input for sequencing was CD4+ T cells from peripheral blood mononuclear cells, taken after pregnancy. The sequence came from a female donor with multiple sclerosis, enrolled in a pregnancy study. The chain joins TRBV7-9 to TRBJ2-7; 7 bases are shared with TRBD2. The CDR3, as DNA: TGTGCCAGCAGCTTAAGGAAGCGGGGATCCTACGAGCAGTACTTC. Translated: CASSLRKRGSYEQYF.